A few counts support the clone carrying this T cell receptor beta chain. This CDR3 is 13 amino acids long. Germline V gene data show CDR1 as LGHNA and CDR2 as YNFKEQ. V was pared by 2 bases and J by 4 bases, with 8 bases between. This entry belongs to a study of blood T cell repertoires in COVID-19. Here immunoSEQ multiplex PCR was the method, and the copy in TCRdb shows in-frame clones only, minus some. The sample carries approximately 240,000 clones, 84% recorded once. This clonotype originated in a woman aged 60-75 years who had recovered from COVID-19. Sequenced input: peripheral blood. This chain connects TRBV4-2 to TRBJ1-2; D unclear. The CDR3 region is CASSQSQLYGYTF. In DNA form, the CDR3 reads TGTGCCAGCAGCCAATCACAGCTCTATGGCTACACCTTC.